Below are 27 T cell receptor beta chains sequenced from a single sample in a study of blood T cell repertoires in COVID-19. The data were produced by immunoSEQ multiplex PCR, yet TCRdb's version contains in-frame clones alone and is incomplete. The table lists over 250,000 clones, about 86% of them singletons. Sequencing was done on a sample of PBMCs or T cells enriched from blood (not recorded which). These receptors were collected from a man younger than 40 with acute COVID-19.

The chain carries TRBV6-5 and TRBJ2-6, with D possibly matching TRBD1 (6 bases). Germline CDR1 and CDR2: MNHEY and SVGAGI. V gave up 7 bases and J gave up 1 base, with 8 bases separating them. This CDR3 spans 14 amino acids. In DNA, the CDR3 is TGTGCCAGCACTACAGGGTCTGGGGCCAACGTCCTGACTTTC. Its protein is CASTTGSGANVLTF.

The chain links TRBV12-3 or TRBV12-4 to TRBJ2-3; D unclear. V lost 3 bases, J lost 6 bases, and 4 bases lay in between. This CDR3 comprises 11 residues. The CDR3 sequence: CASSLADTQYF. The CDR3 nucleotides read TGTGCCAGCAGTTTGGCTGATACGCAGTATTTT.

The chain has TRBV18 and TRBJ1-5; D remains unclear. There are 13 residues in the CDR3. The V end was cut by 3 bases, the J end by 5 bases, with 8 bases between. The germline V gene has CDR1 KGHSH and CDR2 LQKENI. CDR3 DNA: TGTGCCAGCTCACCCGGCGGCGATCAGCCCCAGCATTTT. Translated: CASSPGGDQPQHF.

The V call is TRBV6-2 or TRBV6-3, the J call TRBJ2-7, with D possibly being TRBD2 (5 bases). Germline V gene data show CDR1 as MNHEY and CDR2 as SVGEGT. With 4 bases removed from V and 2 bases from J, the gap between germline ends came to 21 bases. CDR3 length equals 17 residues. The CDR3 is CASSSPAVGTHTYEQYV. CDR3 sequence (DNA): TGTGCCAGCAGTTCCCCAGCGGTGGGTACCCACACCTACGAGCAGTACGTC.

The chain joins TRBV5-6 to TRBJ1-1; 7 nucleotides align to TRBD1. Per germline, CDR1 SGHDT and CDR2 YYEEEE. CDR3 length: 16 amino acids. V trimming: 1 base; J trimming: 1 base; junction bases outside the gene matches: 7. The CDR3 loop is CASSLRGQRGNTEAFF. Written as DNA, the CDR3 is TGTGCCAGCAGCTTGAGGGGGCAGCGAGGGAACACTGAAGCTTTCTTT.

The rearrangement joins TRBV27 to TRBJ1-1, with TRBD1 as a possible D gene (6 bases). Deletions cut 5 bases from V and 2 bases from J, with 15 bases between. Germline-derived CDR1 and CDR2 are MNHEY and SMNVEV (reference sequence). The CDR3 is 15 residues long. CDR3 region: CASSTMTGKNTEAFF. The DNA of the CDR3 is TGTGCCAGCAGTACCATGACAGGAAAAAACACTGAAGCTTTCTTT.

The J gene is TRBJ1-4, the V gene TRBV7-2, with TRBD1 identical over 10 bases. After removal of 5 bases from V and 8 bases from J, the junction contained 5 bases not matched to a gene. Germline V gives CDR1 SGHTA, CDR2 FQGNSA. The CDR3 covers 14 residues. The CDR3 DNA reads TGTGCCAGCAGCCCGACAGGGGGCGAAGAAAAACTGTTTTTT. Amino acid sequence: CASSPTGGEEKLFF.

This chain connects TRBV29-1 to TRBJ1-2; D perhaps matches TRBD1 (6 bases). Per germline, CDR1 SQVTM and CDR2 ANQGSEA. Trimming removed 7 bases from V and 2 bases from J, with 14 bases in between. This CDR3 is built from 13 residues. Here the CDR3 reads CSGGDTPNYGYTF. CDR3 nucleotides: TGCAGCGGAGGGGACACTCCAAACTATGGCTACACCTTC.

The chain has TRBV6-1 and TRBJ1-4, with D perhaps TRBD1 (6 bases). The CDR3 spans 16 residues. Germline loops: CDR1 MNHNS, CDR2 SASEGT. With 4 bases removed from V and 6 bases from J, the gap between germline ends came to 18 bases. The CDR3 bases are TGTGCCAGCAGTGCCCCCGTAGGGGGGGGGTATGAAAAACTGTTTTTT. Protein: CASSAPVGGGYEKLFF.

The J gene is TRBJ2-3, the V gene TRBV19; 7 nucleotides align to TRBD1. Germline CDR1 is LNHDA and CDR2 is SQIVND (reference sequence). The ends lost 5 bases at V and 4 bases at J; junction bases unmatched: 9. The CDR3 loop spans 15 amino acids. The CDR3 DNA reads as TGTGCCAGTAGTCTTCAGACAGGGATCGCAGATACGCAGTATTTT. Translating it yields CASSLQTGIADTQYF.

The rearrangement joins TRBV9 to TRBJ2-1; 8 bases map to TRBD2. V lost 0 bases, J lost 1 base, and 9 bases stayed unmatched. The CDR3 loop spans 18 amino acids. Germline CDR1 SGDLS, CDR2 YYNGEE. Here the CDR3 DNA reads TGTGCCAGCAGCGTAGAGGGTAGCGGGGTAGGTTCCTACAATGAGCAGTTCTTC. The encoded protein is CASSVEGSGVGSYNEQFF.

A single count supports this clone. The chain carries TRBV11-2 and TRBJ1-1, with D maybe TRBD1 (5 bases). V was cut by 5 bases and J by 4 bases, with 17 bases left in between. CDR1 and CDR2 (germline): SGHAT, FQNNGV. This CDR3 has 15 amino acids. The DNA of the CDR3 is TGTGCCAGCAGCGATTGGGGGGGTCATACCACTGAAGCTTTCTTT. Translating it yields CASSDWGGHTTEAFF.

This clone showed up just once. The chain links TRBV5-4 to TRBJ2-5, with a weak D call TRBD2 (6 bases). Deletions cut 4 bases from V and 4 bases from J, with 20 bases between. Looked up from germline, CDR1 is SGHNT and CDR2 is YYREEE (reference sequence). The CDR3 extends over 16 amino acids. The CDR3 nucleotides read TGTGCCAGCAGCCAAGATAACCCGGGACTCCTAGAGACCCAGTACTTC. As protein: CASSQDNPGLLETQYF.

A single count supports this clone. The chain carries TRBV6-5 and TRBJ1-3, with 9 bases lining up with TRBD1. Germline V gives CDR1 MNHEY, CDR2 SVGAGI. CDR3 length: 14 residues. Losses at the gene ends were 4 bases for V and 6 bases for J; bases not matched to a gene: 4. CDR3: CASSFTGGENTIYF. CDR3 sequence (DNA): TGTGCCAGCAGTTTTACAGGGGGCGAAAACACCATATATTTT.

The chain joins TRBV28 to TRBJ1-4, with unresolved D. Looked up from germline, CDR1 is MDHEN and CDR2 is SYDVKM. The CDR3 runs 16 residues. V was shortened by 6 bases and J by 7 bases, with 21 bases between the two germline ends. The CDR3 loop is CASRNKKQTIGEKLFF. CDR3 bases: TGTGCCAGCAGGAACAAAAAACAGACCATCGGTGAAAAACTGTTTTTT. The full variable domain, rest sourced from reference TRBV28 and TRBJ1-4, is DVKVTQSSRYLVKRTGEKVFLECVQDMDHENMFWYRQDPGLGLRLIYFSYDVKMKEKGDIPEGYSVSREKKERFSLILESASTNQTSMYLCASRNKKQTIGEKLFFGSGTQLSVL.

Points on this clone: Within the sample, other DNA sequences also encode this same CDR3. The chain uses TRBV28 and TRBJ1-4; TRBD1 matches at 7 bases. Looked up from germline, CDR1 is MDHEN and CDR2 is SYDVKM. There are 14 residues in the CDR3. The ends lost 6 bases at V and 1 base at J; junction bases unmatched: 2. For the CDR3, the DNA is TGTGCCAGCAGCAGACAGGGAACTAATGAAAAACTGTTTTTT. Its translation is CASSRQGTNEKLFF.

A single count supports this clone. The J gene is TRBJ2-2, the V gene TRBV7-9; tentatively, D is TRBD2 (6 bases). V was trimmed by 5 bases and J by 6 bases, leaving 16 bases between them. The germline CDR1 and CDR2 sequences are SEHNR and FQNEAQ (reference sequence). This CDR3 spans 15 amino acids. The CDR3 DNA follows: TGTGCCAGCAGCCGGTCGGTGGGAGGATCCGGGGAGCTGTTTTTT. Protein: CASSRSVGGSGELFF.

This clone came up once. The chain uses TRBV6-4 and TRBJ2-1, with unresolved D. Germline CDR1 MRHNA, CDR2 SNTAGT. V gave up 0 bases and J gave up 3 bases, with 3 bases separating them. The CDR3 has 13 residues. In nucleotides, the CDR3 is TGTGCCAGCAGTGACTCTAGCTACAATGAGCAGTTCTTC. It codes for CASSDSSYNEQFF.

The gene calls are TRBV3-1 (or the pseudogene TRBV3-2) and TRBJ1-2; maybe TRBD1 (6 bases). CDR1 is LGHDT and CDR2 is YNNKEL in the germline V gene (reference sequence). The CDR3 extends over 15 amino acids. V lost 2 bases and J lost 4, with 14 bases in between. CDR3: CASSQFTGLTYGYTF. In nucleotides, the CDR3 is TGTGCCAGCAGCCAATTCACAGGGTTAACCTATGGCTACACCTTC.

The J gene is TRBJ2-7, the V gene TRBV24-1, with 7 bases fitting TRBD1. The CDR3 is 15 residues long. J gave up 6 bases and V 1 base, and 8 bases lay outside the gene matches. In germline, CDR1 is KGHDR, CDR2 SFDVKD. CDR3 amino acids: CATSDFDRVSGEQYV. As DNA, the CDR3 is TGTGCCACCAGTGATTTTGACAGGGTATCGGGCGAGCAGTACGTC.

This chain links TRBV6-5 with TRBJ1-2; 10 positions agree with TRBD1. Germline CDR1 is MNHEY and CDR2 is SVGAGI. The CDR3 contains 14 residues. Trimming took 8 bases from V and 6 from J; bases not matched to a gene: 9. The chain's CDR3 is CASLDRGQGDGYTF. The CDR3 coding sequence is TGTGCCAGCCTTGACAGGGGGCAAGGTGATGGCTACACCTTC.

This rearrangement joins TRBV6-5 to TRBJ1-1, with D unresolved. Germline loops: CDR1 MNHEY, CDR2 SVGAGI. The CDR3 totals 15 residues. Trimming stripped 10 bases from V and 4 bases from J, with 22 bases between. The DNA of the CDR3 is TGTGCCACCTCGAGGTCCAGCCCATTCGTCACTGAAGCTTTCTTT. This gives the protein CATSRSSPFVTEAFF.

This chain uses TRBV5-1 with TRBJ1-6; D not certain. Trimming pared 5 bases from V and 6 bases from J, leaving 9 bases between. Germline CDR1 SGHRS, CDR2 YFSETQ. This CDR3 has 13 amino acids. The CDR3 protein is CASRGEINSPLHF. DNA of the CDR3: TGCGCCAGCAGGGGAGAGATTAATTCACCCCTCCACTTT.

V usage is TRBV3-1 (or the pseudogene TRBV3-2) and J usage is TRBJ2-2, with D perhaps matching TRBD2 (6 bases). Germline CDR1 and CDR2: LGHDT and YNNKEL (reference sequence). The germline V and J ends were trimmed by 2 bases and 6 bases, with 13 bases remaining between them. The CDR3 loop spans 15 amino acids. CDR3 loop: CASSQMVGEAGELFF. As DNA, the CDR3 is TGTGCCAGCAGCCAAATGGTGGGGGAGGCCGGGGAGCTGTTTTTT.

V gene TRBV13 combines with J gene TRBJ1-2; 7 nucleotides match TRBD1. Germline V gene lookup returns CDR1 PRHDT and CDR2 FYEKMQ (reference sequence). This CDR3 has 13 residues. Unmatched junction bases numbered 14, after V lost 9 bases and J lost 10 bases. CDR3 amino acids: CASGTALTIDYTF. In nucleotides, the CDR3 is TGTGCCAGTGGGACAGCGTTAACTATTGACTACACCTTC.

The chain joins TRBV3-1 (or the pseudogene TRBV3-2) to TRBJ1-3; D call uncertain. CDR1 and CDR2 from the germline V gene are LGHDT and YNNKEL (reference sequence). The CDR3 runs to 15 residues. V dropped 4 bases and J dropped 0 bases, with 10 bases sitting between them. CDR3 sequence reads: CASSLRLGSGNTIYF. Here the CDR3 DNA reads TGTGCCAGCAGCCTGAGACTGGGCTCTGGAAACACCATATATTTT.

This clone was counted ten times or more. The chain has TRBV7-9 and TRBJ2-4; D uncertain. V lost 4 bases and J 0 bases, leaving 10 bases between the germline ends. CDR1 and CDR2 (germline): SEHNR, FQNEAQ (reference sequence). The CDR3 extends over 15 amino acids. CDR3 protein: CASSSNLIAKNIQYF. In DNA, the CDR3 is TGTGCCAGCAGCTCTAACTTGATAGCCAAAAACATTCAGTACTTC.